Sequencing of this T cell receptor (beta chain) was carried out in a study of memory CD4+ T cells and cytomegalovirus serostatus. Overall study results and limits: Repertoires predicted CMV serostatus with median bootstrapped AUC of 0.95. The CMV-associated TCR signature appears largely within the CD4+ memory repertoire.

To note about this clone: The antigen remains unidentified.

Germline V gene sequence: CDR1 SGHRS, CDR2 YFSETQ. The CDR3 contains 15 residues. The ends were cut back, 0 bases at V and 0 bases at J, with 7 bases in the middle. Only in-frame clones appear in the TCRdb table, and some are missing; sequencing was by immunoSEQ multiplex PCR. The sample holds some 50,000 clones, around 78% seen once. The sort gate was single viable CD3+CD4+CD8-CD45RO+ cells for memory CD4+ T cells. This TCR derives from an adult in good health and CMV-seronegative. This chain joins TRBV5-1 and TRBJ1-5; D gene unclear. Sequencing was done on a sample of memory CD4+ T cells from blood. CDR3 residues: CASSLEGLSNQPQHF. CDR3 nucleotides: TGCGCCAGCAGCTTGGAGGGCCTTAGCAATCAGCCCCAGCATTTT.